This T cell receptor (beta chain) was sequenced in a study of cytomegalovirus exposure and HLA in healthy donors. Overall study results and limits: TCR beta sequences reportedly predicted most subjects' HLA-A and HLA-B alleles accurately.

Notes on this clone: The antigen is unknown.

Researchers ran the PCR with 60 Vbeta and 13 Jbeta primers. Sequenced by immunoSEQ multiplex PCR; TCRdb stores in-frame clones only, minus some. The sample records 120,000 or so clones, around four fifths being singletons. The CDR3 is 14 amino acids. V dropped 4 bases and J dropped 7 bases, with 16 bases sitting between them. The germline V gene encodes CDR1 MDHEN and CDR2 SYDVKM. This receptor was identified in a human donor in good health. The J gene is TRBJ1-1, the V gene TRBV28; D might be TRBD1 (5 bases). The sequenced sample consisted of PBMCs. The CDR3 DNA follows: TGTGCCAGCAGTTCCCAGGGTGTCTCCATTGAAGCTTTCTTT. Translating it yields CASSSQGVSIEAFF.